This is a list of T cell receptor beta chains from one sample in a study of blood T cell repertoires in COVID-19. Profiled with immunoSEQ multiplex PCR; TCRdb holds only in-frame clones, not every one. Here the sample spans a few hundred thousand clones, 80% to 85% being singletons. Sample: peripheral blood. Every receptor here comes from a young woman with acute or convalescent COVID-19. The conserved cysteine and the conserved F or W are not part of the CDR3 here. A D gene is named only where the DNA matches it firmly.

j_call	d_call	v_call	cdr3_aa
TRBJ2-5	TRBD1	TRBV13	ASSYRGRETQY
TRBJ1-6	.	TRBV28	ASANQVYNSPLH
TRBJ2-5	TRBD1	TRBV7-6	ASSLYIAQGWQETQY
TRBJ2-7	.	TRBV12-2	ASRLSITSGTYEQY
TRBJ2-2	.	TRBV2	ASSKVGAGTGELF
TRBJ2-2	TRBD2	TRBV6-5	ASSYGTSGITGELF
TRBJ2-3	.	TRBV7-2	ASSLVGDYTDTQY
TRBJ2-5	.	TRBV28	ASSFALVVHQETQY
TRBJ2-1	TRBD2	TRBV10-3	AISPSGSDDEQF
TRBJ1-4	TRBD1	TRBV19	ASSQQTGRSNEKLF